This T cell receptor (beta chain) was recorded in a study of neurological immune-mediated disorders. With 10-nucleotide random UMIs included, cDNA was synthesized by 5'RACE. TCRdb passed the 5' RACE reads through MiXCR, listing each CDR3 protein once. The repertoire holds about 43,000 distinct CDR3 sequences, with more than 9.5% as singletons. Study observations and caveats: Private repertoires in all groups were suggested, as expanded clones shared no CDR3 amino acid sequences across subjects.

Ten or more counts support this clonotype. Its antigen is still unknown. The CDR3 length is 16 residues. V is TRBV21-1 and J is TRBJ1-2; TRBD1, the table's D call, was not compared with the DNA. TRBV21-1 is an annotated pseudogene. The clonotype comes from a female donor in good health. The specimen sequenced was PBMCs. The DNA of the CDR3 is TGTGCCAGCAGCCCCCCCGAGACAGTATATAACTATGGCTACACCTTC. Translated: CASSPPETVYNYGYTF.